Below, one T cell receptor (beta chain) is given with its context. TCRdb keeps only in-frame clones here, not all; method: immunoSEQ multiplex PCR. The sample has 50,000 to 60,000 clones, around 81% seen once. The source of the sample is a study of T cells in localized non-small cell lung cancer. Germline CDR1 and CDR2: MDHEN and SYDVKM. Trimming cost V 6 bases and J 3 bases, with 20 bases left between them. The CDR3 loop spans 16 amino acids. The receptor was derived from a woman aged 35-75 years with stage II lung adenocarcinoma. The chain carries TRBV28 and TRBJ1-2; D gene uncertain. Sequencing was performed on PBMCs, taken before any cancer treatment. This CDR3 reads CASSPSSQMRYYGYTF. CDR3 sequence (DNA): TGTGCCAGCAGCCCATCATCCCAGATGCGGTACTATGGCTACACCTTC.